Each of the 20 T cell receptor beta chains below was sequenced from the same sample in a study of blood T cell repertoires in COVID-19. Repertoires were generated with immunoSEQ multiplex PCR, while TCRdb's copy carries only in-frame clones and drops some. The profile shows around 170,000 clones, roughly four fifths of them singletons. Sequencing was carried out using peripheral blood. The origin of the receptors is a woman in her sixties or seventies with COVID-19, enrolled during active disease.

The chain links TRBV10-2 to TRBJ2-7; tentative D call: TRBD2 (7 bases). The V end was cut by 6 bases, the J end by 3 bases, with 15 bases between. Germline CDR1 is WSHSY and CDR2 is SAAADI. There are 14 residues in the CDR3. The CDR3 is CASRGGRISYEQYF. In DNA form, the CDR3 reads TGCGCCAGCAGGGGGGGGCGGATTAGCTACGAGCAGTACTTC.

V gene TRBV6-5 combines with J gene TRBJ2-2, with 9 bases lining up with TRBD1. The germline V gene has CDR1 MNHEY and CDR2 SVGAGI. The V segment lost 5 bases and the J segment 6 bases; nucleotides outside the gene matches: 7. This CDR3 has 15 amino acids. This chain's CDR3 is CASSQRQGGAGELFF. CDR3 coding DNA: TGTGCCAGCAGTCAGCGACAGGGGGGGGCCGGGGAGCTGTTTTTT.

This rearrangement joins TRBV6-6 to TRBJ2-1; 7 bases match TRBD1. The CDR3 totals 15 residues. V gave up 6 bases and J gave up 5 bases; unmatched junction bases: 10. From germline, CDR1 is MNHNY and CDR2 SVGAGI (reference sequence). The CDR3 DNA reads TGTGCCAGCAGCTCTCACAGGGGACCCCACAATGAGCAGTTCTTC. Encoded protein: CASSSHRGPHNEQFF.

The rearrangement links TRBV7-2 to TRBJ1-2; TRBD1 matches at 8 bases. The CDR3 loop spans 15 amino acids. Germline V gene lookup returns CDR1 SGHTA and CDR2 FQGNSA. J lost 4 bases, V lost 2 bases, and 6 bases had no gene match. The chain's CDR3 is CASSLPGGAGYGYTF. In DNA form, the CDR3 reads TGTGCCAGCAGCTTACCAGGGGGCGCAGGCTATGGCTACACCTTC.

This chain uses TRBV5-4 with TRBJ2-1, with TRBD1 matching 10 bases. CDR3 length: 15 residues. In germline, CDR1 is SGHNT, CDR2 YYREEE (reference sequence). V trimming: 4 bases; J trimming: 6 bases; junction bases outside the gene matches: 7. The CDR3 region is CASSVRQGARNEQFF. The CDR3 DNA is TGTGCCAGCAGCGTAAGACAGGGGGCGCGCAATGAGCAGTTCTTC.

The chain joins TRBV28 to TRBJ2-2; the D is unclear. This CDR3 region has 15 residues. Trimming removed 7 bases at V and 5 bases at J, with 17 bases between. Per germline, CDR1 MDHEN and CDR2 SYDVKM. The CDR3 DNA reads TGTGCCAGCATGGGTAGTGGAGCCAAGACCGGGGAGCTGTTTTTT. This translates into CASMGSGAKTGELFF.

This chain links TRBV18 with TRBJ2-7; 7 bases are shared with TRBD1. V lost 1 base, J lost 4 bases, and 1 base stayed unmatched. The CDR3 is 13 residues long. From germline, CDR1 is KGHSH and CDR2 LQKENI. The CDR3, as DNA: TGTGCCAGCTCACCACGCAGGGGGTACGAGCAGTACTTC. Translation gives CASSPRRGYEQYF.

This clone is a singleton in its sample. The rearrangement uses TRBV7-9 and TRBJ1-2; 9 nucleotides line up with TRBD1. CDR1 and CDR2 from the germline V gene are SEHNR and FQNEAQ (reference sequence). The CDR3 covers 17 residues. V lost 3 bases and J lost 6; bases outside the gene matches: 14. The CDR3: CASSFHRGTGNQNGYTF. The CDR3 DNA is TGTGCCAGCAGCTTCCATAGGGGGACAGGGAATCAGAATGGCTACACCTTC.

The chain is built from TRBV19 and TRBJ2-7; 11 bases are a match to TRBD2. The CDR3 extends over 17 amino acids. From germline, CDR1 is LNHDA and CDR2 SQIVND (reference sequence). The trim removed 5 bases at V and 3 bases at J, leaving 12 bases unmatched. CDR3 amino acids: CASSGGTSGTQNYEQYF. CDR3 in DNA: TGTGCCAGTAGTGGCGGGACTAGCGGTACACAGAACTACGAGCAGTACTTC.

The V call is TRBV19, the J call TRBJ2-7, with D possibly TRBD1 on 5 matching bases. The CDR3 is 13 amino acids. Germline loops: CDR1 LNHDA, CDR2 SQIVND (reference sequence). V shed 4 bases and J shed 6 bases, with 13 bases lying between them. CDR3 amino acids: CASSRQHPLEQYF. CDR3 coding DNA: TGTGCCAGTAGTAGACAGCATCCCCTCGAGCAGTACTTC.

The CDR3, as DNA: TGTGCCAGCAGCGTAGAGGGCGGGAGTGAGAATGAGCAGTTCTTC. Residues: CASSVEGGSENEQFF. The J gene is TRBJ2-1, the V gene TRBV9, with TRBD2 matching 7 bases. Germline V gene lookup returns CDR1 SGDLS and CDR2 YYNGEE. The CDR3 contains 15 residues. V trimming: 0 bases; J trimming: 7 bases; junction bases outside the gene matches: 7.

This chain uses TRBV5-1 with TRBJ2-2; a weak D match, TRBD1 (5 bases). The CDR3 sequence is 14 residues long. The ends were cut back, 5 bases at V and 1 base at J, with 9 bases in the middle. The germline V gene has CDR1 SGHRS and CDR2 YFSETQ. The CDR3 spells CASSNGQNTGELFF. The CDR3 DNA is TGCGCCAGCAGTAATGGACAGAACACCGGGGAGCTGTTTTTT.

The V call is TRBV7-2, the J call TRBJ2-3; 7 positions agree with TRBD1. The CDR3 spans 18 residues. Losses at the gene ends were 5 bases for V and 1 base for J; bases not matched to a gene: 15. Germline loops: CDR1 SGHTA, CDR2 FQGNSA. CDR3 sequence: CASSRRSRGRGGTDTQYF. Written as DNA, the CDR3 is TGTGCCAGCAGCAGAAGAAGCAGGGGGAGAGGCGGCACAGATACGCAGTATTTT. The variable domain in full, with the rest retrieved from reference TRBV7-2 and TRBJ2-3, is GAGVSQSPSNKVTEKGKDVELRCDPISGHTALYWYRQSLGQGLEFLIYFQGNSAPDKSGLPSDRFSAERTGGSVSTLTIQRTQQEDSAVYLCASSRRSRGRGGTDTQYFGPGTRLTVL.

This chain uses TRBV5-1 with TRBJ1-2; 8 bases line up with TRBD1. V gave up 1 base and J gave up 7 bases; unmatched junction bases: 9. There are 15 residues in the CDR3. Germline assignment: CDR1 SGHRS and CDR2 YFSETQ. Written as DNA, the CDR3 is TGCGCCAGCAGCTTGCCAGGACAGGGCCTTAGTGGCTACACCTTC. Translated, it gives CASSLPGQGLSGYTF.

The V and J genes are TRBV7-3 and TRBJ2-5; 11 bases line up with TRBD2. J was trimmed by 14 bases and V by 4 bases; bases with no gene match: 9. Germline CDR1 is SGHTA and CDR2 is FQGTGA. This CDR3 has 13 residues. CDR3 DNA sequence: TGTGCCAGCAGCTCGGGACTAGCGGAAGCCCCCTACTTC. Its translation: CASSSGLAEAPYF.

The rearrangement uses TRBV29-1 and TRBJ2-3, with 9 bases fitting TRBD1. V gave up 8 bases and J gave up 3 bases; unmatched junction bases: 3. The CDR3 has 12 residues. The germline CDR1 and CDR2 sequences are SQVTM and ANQGSEA. The CDR3 loop is CSYGQGTDTQYF. CDR3 nucleotides: TGCAGCTATGGACAGGGGACAGATACGCAGTATTTT.

This rearrangement joins TRBV25-1 to TRBJ1-5; tentatively, D is TRBD1 (5 bases). The CDR3 sequence is 13 residues long. Trimming cost V 3 bases and J 8 bases, with 11 bases left between them. The germline gives CDR1 MGHDK, CDR2 SYGVNS. CDR3 sequence: CASSDGGIKPQHF. The CDR3 DNA reads as TGTGCCAGCAGTGATGGGGGGATTAAGCCCCAGCATTTT.

The CDR3 protein is CAISDTGLGTYEQYF. In DNA, the CDR3 is TGTGCCATCAGTGACACGGGACTAGGGACGTACGAGCAGTACTTC. The V gene is TRBV10-3, the J gene TRBJ2-7; TRBD2 matches 8 bases. This CDR3 is built from 15 residues. The V and J ends lost 3 bases and 4 bases, in that order; junction bases with no gene match: 8. Germline CDR1 reads ENHRY; CDR2 reads SYGVKD.

The chain recombines TRBV29-1 with TRBJ1-2; tentatively, D is TRBD1 (6 bases). Germline V gene data show CDR1 as SQVTM and CDR2 as ANQGSEA. V lost 1 base and J lost 4, with 16 bases in between. The CDR3 has 15 amino acids. CDR3 loop: CSVEAGQQTSYGYTF. The CDR3 DNA reads TGCAGCGTTGAAGCCGGACAGCAAACTTCCTATGGCTACACCTTC.

The V gene is TRBV28, the J gene TRBJ1-1, with TRBD1 identical over 7 bases. Germline V gives CDR1 MDHEN, CDR2 SYDVKM. Germline trimming cut 5 bases from V and 5 bases from J; bases unmatched to any gene: 8. This CDR3 has 14 residues. The CDR3 DNA follows: TGTGCCAGCAGTCGACAGGGAGGTCGGACTGAAGCTTTCTTT. It translates to CASSRQGGRTEAFF.